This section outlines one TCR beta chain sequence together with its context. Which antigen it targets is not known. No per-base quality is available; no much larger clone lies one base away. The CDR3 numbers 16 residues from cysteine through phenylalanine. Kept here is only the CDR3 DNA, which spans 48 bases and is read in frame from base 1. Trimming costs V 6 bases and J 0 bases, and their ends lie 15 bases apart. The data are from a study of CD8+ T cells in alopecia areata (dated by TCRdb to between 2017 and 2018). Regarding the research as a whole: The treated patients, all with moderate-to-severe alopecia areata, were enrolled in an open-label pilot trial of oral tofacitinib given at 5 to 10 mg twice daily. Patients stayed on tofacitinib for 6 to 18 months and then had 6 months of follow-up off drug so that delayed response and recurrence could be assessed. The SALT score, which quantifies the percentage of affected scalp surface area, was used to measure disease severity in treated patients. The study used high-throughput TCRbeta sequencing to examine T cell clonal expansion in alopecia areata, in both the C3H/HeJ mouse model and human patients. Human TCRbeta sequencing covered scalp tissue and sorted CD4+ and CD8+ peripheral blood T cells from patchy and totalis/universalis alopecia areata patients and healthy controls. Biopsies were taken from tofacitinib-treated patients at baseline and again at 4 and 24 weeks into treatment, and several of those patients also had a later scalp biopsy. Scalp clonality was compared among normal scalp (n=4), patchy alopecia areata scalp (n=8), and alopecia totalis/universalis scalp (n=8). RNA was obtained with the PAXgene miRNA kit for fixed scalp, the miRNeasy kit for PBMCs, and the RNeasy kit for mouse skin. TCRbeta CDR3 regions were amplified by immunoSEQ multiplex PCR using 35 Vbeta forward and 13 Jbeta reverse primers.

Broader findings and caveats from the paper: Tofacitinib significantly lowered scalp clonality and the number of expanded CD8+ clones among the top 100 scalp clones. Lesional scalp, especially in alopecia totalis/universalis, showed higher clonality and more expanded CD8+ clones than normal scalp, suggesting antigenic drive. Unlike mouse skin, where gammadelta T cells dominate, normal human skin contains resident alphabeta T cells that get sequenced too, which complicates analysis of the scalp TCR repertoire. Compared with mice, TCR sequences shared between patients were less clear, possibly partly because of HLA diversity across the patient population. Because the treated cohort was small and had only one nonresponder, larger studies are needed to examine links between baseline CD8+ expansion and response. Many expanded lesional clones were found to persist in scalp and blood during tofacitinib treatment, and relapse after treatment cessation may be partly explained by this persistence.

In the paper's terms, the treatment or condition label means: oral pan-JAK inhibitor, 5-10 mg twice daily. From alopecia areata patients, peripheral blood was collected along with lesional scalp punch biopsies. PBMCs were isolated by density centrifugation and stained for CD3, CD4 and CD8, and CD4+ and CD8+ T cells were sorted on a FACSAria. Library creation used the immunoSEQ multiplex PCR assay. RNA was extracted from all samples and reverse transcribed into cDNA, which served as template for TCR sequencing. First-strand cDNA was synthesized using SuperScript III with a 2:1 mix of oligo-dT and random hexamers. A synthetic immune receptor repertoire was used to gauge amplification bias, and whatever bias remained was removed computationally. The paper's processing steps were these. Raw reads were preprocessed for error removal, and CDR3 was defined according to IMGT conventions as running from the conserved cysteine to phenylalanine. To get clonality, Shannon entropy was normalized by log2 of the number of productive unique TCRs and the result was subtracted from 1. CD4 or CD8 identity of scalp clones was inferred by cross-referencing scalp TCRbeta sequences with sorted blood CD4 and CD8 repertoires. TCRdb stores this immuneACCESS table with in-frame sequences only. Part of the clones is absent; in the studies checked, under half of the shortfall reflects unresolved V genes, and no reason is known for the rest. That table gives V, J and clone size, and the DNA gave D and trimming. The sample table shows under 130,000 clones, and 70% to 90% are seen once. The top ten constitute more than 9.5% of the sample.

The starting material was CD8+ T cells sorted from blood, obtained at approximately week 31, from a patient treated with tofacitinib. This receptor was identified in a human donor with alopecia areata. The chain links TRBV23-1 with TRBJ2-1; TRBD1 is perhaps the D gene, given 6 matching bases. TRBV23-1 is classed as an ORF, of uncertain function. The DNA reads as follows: TGCGCCAGCAGCCCAGGGGACCGGGGCTCCTACAATGAGCAGTTCTTC. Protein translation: CASSPGDRGSYNEQFF.